These T cell receptor beta chains were read from a single sample in a study of blood T cell repertoires in COVID-19. Measured with immunoSEQ multiplex PCR; TCRdb has only the in-frame clones, and not every one. The sample shows 100,000 to 150,000 clones, roughly 84% of them seen only once. Sequencing was performed on peripheral blood. All receptors come from a man aged 55 to 70 with acute or convalescent COVID-19. Both conserved end residues are part of each CDR3. The D gene is left open where the match is weak. Not every row has a clone size; where given, it reads once, few, many or a size class.

V	size	D	J	length	CDR3	DNA
TRBV5-1	once	TRBD1	TRBJ1-4	16	CASSYGQGTFNEKLFF	TGCGCCAGCAGCTACGGACAGGGGACCTTTAATGAAAAACTGTTTTTT
TRBV19	-	TRBD1	TRBJ2-1	17	CASTTGQGSVVYNEQFF	TGTGCCAGTACTACCGGACAGGGTAGTGTGGTCTACAATGAGCAGTTCTTC
TRBV6-6	-	-	TRBJ2-7	15	CASSSAQGLRNEQYF	TGTGCCAGCAGCTCCGCCCAGGGGCTCAGGAACGAGCAGTACTTC
TRBV6-5	-	TRBD1	TRBJ2-5	14	CASTGGQAGETQYF	TGTGCCAGCACAGGGGGACAGGCAGGGGAGACCCAGTACTTC
TRBV5-1	-	-	TRBJ1-6	15	CASSLGTPYGSPLHF	TGCGCCAGCAGCTTGGGAACGCCTTATGGCTCACCCCTCCACTTT
TRBV6-1	-	-	TRBJ1-2	13	CASSEDWGGGYTF	TGTGCCAGCAGTGAAGATTGGGGCGGTGGCTACACCTTC
TRBV5-5	-	-	TRBJ1-1	13	CASRGTPNTEAFF	TGTGCCAGCCGCGGGACCCCGAACACTGAAGCTTTCTTT
TRBV10-3	few	TRBD1	TRBJ1-3	15	CAISESGGAGNTIYF	TGTGCCATCAGTGAGTCAGGGGGCGCGGGAAACACCATATATTTT
TRBV6-2/TRBV6-3	-	TRBD1	TRBJ1-5	13	CASSWTGNQPQHF	TGTGCCAGCAGTTGGACAGGGAATCAGCCCCAGCATTTT
TRBV7-9	few	-	TRBJ2-2	16	CASSLGGRQNTGELFF	TGTGCCAGCAGCTTAGGGGGCAGACAGAACACCGGGGAGCTGTTTTTT
TRBV9	few	TRBD2	TRBJ2-1	15	CASSVDLAAYNEQFF	TGTGCCAGCAGCGTAGACCTAGCGGCCTACAATGAGCAGTTCTTC
TRBV5-4	-	-	TRBJ2-1	14	CASSLGGSYNEQFF	TGTGCCAGCAGCTTGGGAGGTTCCTACAATGAGCAGTTCTTC